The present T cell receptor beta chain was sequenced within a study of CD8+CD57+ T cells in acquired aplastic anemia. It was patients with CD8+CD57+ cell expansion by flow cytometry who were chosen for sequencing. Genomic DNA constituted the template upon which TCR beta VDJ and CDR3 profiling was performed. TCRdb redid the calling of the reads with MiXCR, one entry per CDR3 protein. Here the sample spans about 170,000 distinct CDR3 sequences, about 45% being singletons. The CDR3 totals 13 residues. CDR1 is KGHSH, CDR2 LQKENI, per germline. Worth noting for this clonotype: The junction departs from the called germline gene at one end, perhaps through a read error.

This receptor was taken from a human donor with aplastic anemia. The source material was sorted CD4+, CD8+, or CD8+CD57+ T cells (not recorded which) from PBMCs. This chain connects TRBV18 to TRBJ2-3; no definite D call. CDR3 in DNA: TGTGCCGGCTCACCGTCGGTCACGAGGACGCAGTATTTT. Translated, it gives CAGSPSVTRTQYF.